This is a list of T cell receptor beta chains from one sample in a study of blood T cells in healthy people across ages. TCRdb re-derived calls from the 5' RACE reads in MiXCR, one entry per CDR3 protein. The sample shows about 800,000 distinct CDR3 sequences, 25% of them seen only once. These data also formed part of another study, on T cells of mothers and their children.

The material sequenced was blood. These receptors were collected from a boy between 5 and 17 years old in good health. CDR3s include the opening cysteine and the closing phenylalanine or tryptophan. The D gene is left open where the match is weak. Size is stated for part of the rows, as once, few or many counts, or as a class when the clone is expanded.

TRBJ2-4,NA,few,TRBV5-1,TGCGCCAGCAGCTTGGGACGGACCAACATTCAGTACTTC,CASSLGRTNIQYF
TRBJ1-4,NA,NA,TRBV20-1,TGCAGTGCCTCAGGGAACGAAAATGAAAAACTGGTTTTT,CSASGNENEKLVF
TRBJ2-1,TRBD2,NA,TRBV20-1,TGCAGTGCTGCGAATCAAGCGGGAGGACGGCTGGATGAGCAGTTCTTC,CSAANQAGGRLDEQFF
TRBJ1-1,NA,NA,TRBV20-1,TGCAGTGCTAGACTTTGGGAAACTGAGTCTGAAGCTTTCTTT,CSARLWETESEAFF
TRBJ2-1,NA,NA,TRBV19,TGTGCCAGTAGTACTCAAACAGGGAATGAGCAGTTCTTC,CASSTQTGNEQFF
TRBJ2-7,TRBD1,NA,TRBV4-3,TGCGCCAGCAGCCAAGATATTACTGGGACAGGGGCCTCCTACGAGCAGTACTTC,CASSQDITGTGASYEQYF
TRBJ1-5,NA,few,TRBV6-5,TGTGCCAGCAGGACGGTTGACTCGGGGCCCCAGCATTTT,CASRTVDSGPQHF
TRBJ2-7,NA,NA,TRBV29-1,TGCAGCGTCGTAGGAACCTACGAGCAGTACTTC,CSVVGTYEQYF
TRBJ1-4,NA,few,TRBV4-3,TGCGCCAGCAGCCAAGCGGCCGATTGGGGTGAAAAACTGTTTTTT,CASSQAADWGEKLFF
TRBJ2-7,NA,few,TRBV4-1,TGCGCCAGCAGCCAAGGGAGCGCGTTTAGAACTCAAGTAGGGCAGTACTTC,CASSQGSAFRTQVGQYF
TRBJ2-5,NA,NA,TRBV6-2/TRBV6-3,TGTGCCAGCAGTCAGGCTATGCCCCAGTACTTC,CASSQAMPQYF
TRBJ2-7,NA,NA,TRBV7-2,TGTGCCAGCAGCCCAGAACTAGTTACCTACGAGCAGTACTTC,CASSPELVTYEQYF
TRBJ1-6,NA,NA,TRBV4-3,TGCGCCAGCAGCCAAGAGTCGTCGCCAGGTTATTCACCCCTCCACTTT,CASSQESSPGYSPLHF
TRBJ2-7,NA,few,TRBV7-2,TGTGCCAGCACCCGCAGACCGGGGCTTGGGTACGAGCAGTACTTC,CASTRRPGLGYEQYF
TRBJ2-1,NA,NA,TRBV7-2,TGTGCCAGCAGCTTAAGGAGGGAAAGGGATGAGCAGTTCTTC,CASSLRRERDEQFF
TRBJ1-2,NA,NA,TRBV20-1,TGCAGTGCTACACCGTTGGGAGGTGGCTATGGCTACACCTTC,CSATPLGGGYGYTF
TRBJ1-4,NA,NA,TRBV7-2,TGTGCCAGCAGCGAGGGGGGGTATACTAATGAAAAACTGTTTTTT,CASSEGGYTNEKLFF
TRBJ1-1,TRBD1,few,TRBV28,TGTGCCAGCAGTAGGTGGCAGGGGGCGCCCGAAGCTTTCTTT,CASSRWQGAPEAFF
TRBJ2-7,TRBD1,NA,TRBV7-8,TGTGCCAGCAGCTTAGTGGGGGACAGGGGCCCTGAGACTCCATTCTACGAGCAGTACTTC,CASSLVGDRGPETPFYEQYF
TRBJ2-5,TRBD2,NA,TRBV15,TGTGCCACCAGCAGAGAAGGAGCGGGAGATGAGACCCAGTACTTC,CATSREGAGDETQYF
TRBJ2-2,TRBD2,NA,TRBV15,TGTGCCACCAGCAGAGATAGGGCTAGCGGGGAGAACGCCGGGGAGCTGTTTTTT,CATSRDRASGENAGELFF
TRBJ2-3,NA,NA,TRBV5-1,TGCGCCAGCAGCTTACCAGCGGGTGACACAGATACGCAGTATTTT,CASSLPAGDTDTQYF
TRBJ2-5,TRBD2,NA,TRBV9,TGTGCCAGCAGCGTAGAAGCGGGAGGGTACCAAGAGACCCAGTACTTC,CASSVEAGGYQETQYF
TRBJ2-1,TRBD2,NA,TRBV2,TGTGCCAGCAGGAGACTAGCGGGAGGGCTTGGTAATGAGCAGTTCTTC,CASRRLAGGLGNEQFF
TRBJ2-5,NA,few,TRBV5-5,TGTGCCAGCAGCTTGGGAACAGGGACGGCGGGAGAGACCCAGTACTTC,CASSLGTGTAGETQYF
TRBJ1-2,NA,NA,TRBV7-3,TGTGCCAGCAGTTCACCCCTGGAGGGTAATCCTAACTATGGCTACACCTTC,CASSSPLEGNPNYGYTF
TRBJ2-7,NA,few,TRBV6-5,TGTGCCAGCAGTTACTTCGTCTCAGGGGCGAGGGAGCAGTACTTC,CASSYFVSGAREQYF
TRBJ1-2,NA,few,TRBV28,TGTGCCAGCAAAGACGCCGATAACTATGGCTACACCTTC,CASKDADNYGYTF
TRBJ2-7,TRBD1,few,TRBV27,TGTGCCAGCAGTTTTTCAGGGGGCGCTCAACAGTGGTACTTC,CASSFSGGAQQWYF
TRBJ2-3,NA,NA,TRBV10-3,TGTGCCATCAGTGAGCCCTTAGTTTCAGATACGCAGTATTTT,CAISEPLVSDTQYF
TRBJ2-7,NA,NA,TRBV4-3,TGCGCCAGCAGCCAAGATCATGGGACATCTTACGAGCAGTACTTC,CASSQDHGTSYEQYF
TRBJ1-4,NA,few,TRBV27,TGTGCCAGCAGTTTAAGCGTCACCGATTCTTTT,CASSLSVTDSF
TRBJ2-5,NA,few,TRBV6-5,TGTGCCAGCAGAGATACAGGGAGAGAGACCCAGTACTTC,CASRDTGRETQYF
TRBJ2-7,NA,many,TRBV28,TGTGCCAGCAGTTTGCGGGACTACGAGCAGTACTTC,CASSLRDYEQYF
TRBJ2-1,NA,few,TRBV20-1,TGCAGTGCTGATGGGGATCTCGCAAGCTCCTACAATGAGCAGTTCTTC,CSADGDLASSYNEQFF
TRBJ2-1,TRBD2,NA,TRBV7-8,TGTGCCAGCAGCTTAGTTGGGACTAGCGGGATTCGGGCTGAGCAGTTCTTC,CASSLVGTSGIRAEQFF
TRBJ2-1,TRBD2,NA,TRBV7-3,TGTGCCAGCAGCCCTACTAGCGGGGGGATCGGCGAGCAGTTCTTC,CASSPTSGGIGEQFF
TRBJ2-7,NA,few,TRBV10-3,TGTGCCATCAGTGAAGGACTTTCCTACGAGCAGTACTTC,CAISEGLSYEQYF
TRBJ2-5,TRBD1,few,TRBV20-1,TGCAGTGCTAGGAGACAGGGGGAACAGACCCAGTACTTC,CSARRQGEQTQYF
TRBJ2-3,TRBD2,few,TRBV9,TGTGCCAGCAGCTCCGGCGGTAGCGGGGGGACTAGCACAGATACGCAGTATTTT,CASSSGGSGGTSTDTQYF
TRBJ1-1,NA,once,TRBV6-5,TGCGCCAGCAGTTATGGGGGGCGTTTTAAGAACACTGAAGCTTTCTTT,CASSYGGRFKNTEAFF
TRBJ2-5,NA,NA,TRBV5-1,TGCGCCAGCAGCCTGATCGGGGAGCTGCAAGAGACCCAGTACTTC,CASSLIGELQETQYF
TRBJ2-3,NA,NA,TRBV9,TGTGCCAGCAGCGTAGGCGTCTCCCTGCCAGATACGCAGTATTTT,CASSVGVSLPDTQYF